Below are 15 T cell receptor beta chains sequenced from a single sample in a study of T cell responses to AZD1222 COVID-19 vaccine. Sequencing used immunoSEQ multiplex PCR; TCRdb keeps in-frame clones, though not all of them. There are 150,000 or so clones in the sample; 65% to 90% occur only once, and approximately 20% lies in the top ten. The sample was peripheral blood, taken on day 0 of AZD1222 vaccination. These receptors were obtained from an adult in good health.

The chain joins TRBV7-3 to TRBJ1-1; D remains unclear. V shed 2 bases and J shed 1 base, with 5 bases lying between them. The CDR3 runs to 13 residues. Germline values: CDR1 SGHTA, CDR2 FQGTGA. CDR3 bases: TGTGCCAGCAGCTTAGGGCAGAACACTGAAGCTTTCTTT. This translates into CASSLGQNTEAFF.

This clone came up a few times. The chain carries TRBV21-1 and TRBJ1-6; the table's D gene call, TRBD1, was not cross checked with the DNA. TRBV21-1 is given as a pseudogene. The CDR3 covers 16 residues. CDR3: CASSSQGWDKNSPLHF. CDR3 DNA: TGTGCCAGCAGCTCTCAAGGGTGGGACAAGAATTCACCCCTCCACTTT.

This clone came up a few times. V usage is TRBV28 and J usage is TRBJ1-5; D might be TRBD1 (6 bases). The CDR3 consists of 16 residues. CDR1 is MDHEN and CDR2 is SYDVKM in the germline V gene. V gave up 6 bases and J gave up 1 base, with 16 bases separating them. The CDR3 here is CASSQGSKGSNQPQHF. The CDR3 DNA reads TGTGCCAGCAGCCAGGGGTCCAAAGGGAGCAATCAGCCCCAGCATTTT.

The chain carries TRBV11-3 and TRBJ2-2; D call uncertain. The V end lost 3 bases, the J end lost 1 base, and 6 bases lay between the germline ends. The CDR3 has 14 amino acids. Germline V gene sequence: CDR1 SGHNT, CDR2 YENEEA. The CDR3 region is CASSLRRNTGELFF. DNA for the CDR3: TGTGCCAGCAGCTTGCGGAGGAACACCGGGGAGCTGTTTTTT.

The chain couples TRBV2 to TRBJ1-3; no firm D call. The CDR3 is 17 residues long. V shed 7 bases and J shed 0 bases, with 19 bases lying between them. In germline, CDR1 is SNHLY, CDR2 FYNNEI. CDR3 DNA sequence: TGTGCCAGCAAAAGGTCAGCAGCCCTGAGCTCTGGAAACACCATATATTTT. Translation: CASKRSAALSSGNTIYF.

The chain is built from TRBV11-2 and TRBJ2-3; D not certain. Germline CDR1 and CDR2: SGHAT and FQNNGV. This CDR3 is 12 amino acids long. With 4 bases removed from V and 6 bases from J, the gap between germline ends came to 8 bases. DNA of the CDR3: TGTGCCAGCAGCTCCCATGGGGATACGCAGTATTTT. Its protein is CASSSHGDTQYF.

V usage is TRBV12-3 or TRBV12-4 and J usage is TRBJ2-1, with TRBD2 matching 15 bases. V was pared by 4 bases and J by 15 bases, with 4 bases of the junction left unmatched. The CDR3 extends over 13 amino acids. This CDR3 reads CASSWTSGGAPFF. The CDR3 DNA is TGTGCCAGCAGTTGGACTAGCGGGGGGGCCCCGTTCTTC.

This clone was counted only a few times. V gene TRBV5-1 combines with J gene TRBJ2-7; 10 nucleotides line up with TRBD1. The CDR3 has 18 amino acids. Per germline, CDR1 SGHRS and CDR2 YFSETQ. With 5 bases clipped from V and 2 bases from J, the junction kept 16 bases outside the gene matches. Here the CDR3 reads CASRLLFSGTGVTYEQYF. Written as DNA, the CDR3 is TGCGCCAGCAGACTCCTCTTTTCCGGGACAGGGGTAACCTACGAGCAGTACTTC.

CDR3 in amino acids: CASRPRGTSADEQFF. CDR3 sequence (DNA): TGTGCCAGCAGACCCCGCGGGACTAGCGCCGATGAGCAGTTCTTC. This chain uses TRBV4-2 with TRBJ2-1; the match to TRBD2 covers 10 bases. Germline CDR1 reads LGHNA; CDR2 reads YNFKEQ. V trimming: 6 bases; J trimming: 8 bases; junction bases outside the gene matches: 10. CDR3 size: 15 residues.

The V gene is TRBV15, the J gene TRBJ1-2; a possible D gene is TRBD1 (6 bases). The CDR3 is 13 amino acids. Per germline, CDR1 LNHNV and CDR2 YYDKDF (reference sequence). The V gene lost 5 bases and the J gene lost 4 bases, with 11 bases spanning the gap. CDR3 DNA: TGTGCCACCAGCCCTGGGACAAGCTATGGCTACACCTTC. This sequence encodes CATSPGTSYGYTF.

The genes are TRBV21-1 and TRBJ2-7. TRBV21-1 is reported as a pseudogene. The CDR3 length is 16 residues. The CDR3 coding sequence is TGTGCCAGCAGCAAAGGGAACACACCATTCTCTTACGAGCAGTACTTC. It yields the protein CASSKGNTPFSYEQYF.

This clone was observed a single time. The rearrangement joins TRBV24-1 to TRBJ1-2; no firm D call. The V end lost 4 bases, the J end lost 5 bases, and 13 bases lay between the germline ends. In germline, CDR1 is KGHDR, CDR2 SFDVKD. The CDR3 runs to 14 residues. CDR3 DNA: TGTGCCACCAGTGAAGGTAGCCTAAGGTATGGCTACACCTTC. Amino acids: CATSEGSLRYGYTF.

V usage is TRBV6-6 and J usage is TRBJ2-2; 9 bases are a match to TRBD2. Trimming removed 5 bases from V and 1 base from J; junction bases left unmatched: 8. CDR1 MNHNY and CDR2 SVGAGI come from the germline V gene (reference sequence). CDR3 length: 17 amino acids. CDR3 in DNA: TGTGCCAGCAGTCCGACGGGACTAGCAGTGAACACCGGGGAGCTGTTTTTT. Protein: CASSPTGLAVNTGELFF.

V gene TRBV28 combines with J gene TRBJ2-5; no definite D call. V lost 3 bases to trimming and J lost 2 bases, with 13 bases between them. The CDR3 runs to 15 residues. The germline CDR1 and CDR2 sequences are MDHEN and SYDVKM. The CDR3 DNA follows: TGTGCCAGCAGTTTCCTGGGAAATTCACAAGAGACCCAGTACTTC. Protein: CASSFLGNSQETQYF. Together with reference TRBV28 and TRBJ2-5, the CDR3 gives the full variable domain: DVKVTQSSRYLVKRTGEKVFLECVQDMDHENMFWYRQDPGLGLRLIYFSYDVKMKEKGDIPEGYSVSREKKERFSLILESASTNQTSMYLCASSFLGNSQETQYFGPGTRLLVL.

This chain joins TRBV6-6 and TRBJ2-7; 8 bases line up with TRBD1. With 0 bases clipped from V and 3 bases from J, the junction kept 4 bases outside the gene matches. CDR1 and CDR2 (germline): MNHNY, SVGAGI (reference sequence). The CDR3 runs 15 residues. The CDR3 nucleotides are TGTGCCAGCAGTTACTCAGGACAGGGTAGCTACGAGCAGTACTTC. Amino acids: CASSYSGQGSYEQYF.